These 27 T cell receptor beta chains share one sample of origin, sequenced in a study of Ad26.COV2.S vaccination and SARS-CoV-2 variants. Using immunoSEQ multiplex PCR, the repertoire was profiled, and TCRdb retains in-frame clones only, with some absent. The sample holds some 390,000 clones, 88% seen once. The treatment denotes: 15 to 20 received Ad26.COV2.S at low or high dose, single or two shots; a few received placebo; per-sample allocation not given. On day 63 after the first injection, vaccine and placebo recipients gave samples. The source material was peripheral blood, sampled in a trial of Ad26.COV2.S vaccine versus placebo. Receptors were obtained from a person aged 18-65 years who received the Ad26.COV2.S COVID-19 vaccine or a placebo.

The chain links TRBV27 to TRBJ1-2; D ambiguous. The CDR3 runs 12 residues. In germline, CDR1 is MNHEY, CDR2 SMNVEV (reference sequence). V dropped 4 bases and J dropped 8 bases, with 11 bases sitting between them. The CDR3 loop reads CASSSPGRGYTF. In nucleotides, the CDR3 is TGTGCCAGCAGTTCCCCCGGAAGGGGCTACACCTTC.

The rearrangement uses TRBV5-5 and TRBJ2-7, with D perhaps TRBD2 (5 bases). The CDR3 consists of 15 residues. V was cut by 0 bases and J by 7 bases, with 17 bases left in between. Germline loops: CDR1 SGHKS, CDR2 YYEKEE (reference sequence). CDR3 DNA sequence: TGTGCCAGCAGCTTGGTGGGCGGGTCAATTAGGGAGCAGTACTTC. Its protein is CASSLVGGSIREQYF.

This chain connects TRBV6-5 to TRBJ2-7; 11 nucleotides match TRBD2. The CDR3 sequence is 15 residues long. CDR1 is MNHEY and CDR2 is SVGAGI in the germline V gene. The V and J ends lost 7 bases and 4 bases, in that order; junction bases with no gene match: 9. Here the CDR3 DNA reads TGTGCCAGCAAACAGGCGGGACTAGCGGCATACGAGCAGTACTTC. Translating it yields CASKQAGLAAYEQYF.

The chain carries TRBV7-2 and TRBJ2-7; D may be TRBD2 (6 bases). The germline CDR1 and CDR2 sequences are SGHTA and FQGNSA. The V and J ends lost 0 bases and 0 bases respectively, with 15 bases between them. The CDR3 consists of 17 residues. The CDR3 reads CASSLAPGGTSSYEQYF. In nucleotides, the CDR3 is TGTGCCAGCAGCTTAGCGCCTGGCGGGACGAGCTCCTACGAGCAGTACTTC.

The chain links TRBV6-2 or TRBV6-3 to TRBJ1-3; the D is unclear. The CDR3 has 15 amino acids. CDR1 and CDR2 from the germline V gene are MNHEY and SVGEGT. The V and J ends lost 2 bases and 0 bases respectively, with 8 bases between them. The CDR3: CASSYPGSSGNTIYF. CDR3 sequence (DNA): TGTGCCAGCAGTTACCCGGGAAGCTCTGGAAACACCATATATTTT.

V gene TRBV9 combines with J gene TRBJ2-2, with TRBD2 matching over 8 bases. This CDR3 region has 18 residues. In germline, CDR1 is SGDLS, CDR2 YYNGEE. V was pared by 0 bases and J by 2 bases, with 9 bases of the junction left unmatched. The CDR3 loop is CASSVEFAGGLNTGELFF. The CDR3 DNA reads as TGTGCCAGCAGCGTAGAGTTTGCGGGGGGCCTCAACACCGGGGAGCTGTTTTTT.

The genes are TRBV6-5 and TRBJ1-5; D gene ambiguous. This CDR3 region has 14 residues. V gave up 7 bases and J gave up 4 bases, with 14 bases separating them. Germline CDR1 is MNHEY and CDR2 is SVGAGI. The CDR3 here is CASINPLGNQPQHF. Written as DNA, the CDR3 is TGTGCCAGCATCAATCCACTGGGGAATCAGCCCCAGCATTTT.

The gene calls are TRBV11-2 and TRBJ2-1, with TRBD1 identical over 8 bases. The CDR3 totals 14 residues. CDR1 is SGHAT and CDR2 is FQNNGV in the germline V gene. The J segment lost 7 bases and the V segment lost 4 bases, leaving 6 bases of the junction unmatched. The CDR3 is CASSSLQGANEQFF. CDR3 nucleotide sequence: TGTGCCAGCAGCTCCCTCCAGGGGGCAAATGAGCAGTTCTTC.

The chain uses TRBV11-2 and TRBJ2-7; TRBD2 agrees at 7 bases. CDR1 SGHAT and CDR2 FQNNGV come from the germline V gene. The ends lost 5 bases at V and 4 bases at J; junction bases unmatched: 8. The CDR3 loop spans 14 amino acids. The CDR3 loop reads CASSLLGGGYEQYF. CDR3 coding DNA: TGTGCCAGCAGCCTCCTAGGCGGGGGATACGAGCAGTACTTC. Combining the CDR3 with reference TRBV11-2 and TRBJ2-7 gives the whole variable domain EAGVAQSPRYKIIEKRQSVAFWCNPISGHATLYWYQQILGQGPKLLIQFQNNGVVDDSQLPKDRFSAERLKGVDSTLKIQPAKLEDSAVYLCASSLLGGGYEQYFGPGTRLTVT.

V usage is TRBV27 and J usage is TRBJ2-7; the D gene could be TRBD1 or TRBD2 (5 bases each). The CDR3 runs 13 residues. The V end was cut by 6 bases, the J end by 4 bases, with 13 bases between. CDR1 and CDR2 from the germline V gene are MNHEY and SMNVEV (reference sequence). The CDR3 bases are TGTGCCAGCAGCTTCGGGACGGGTTACGAGCAGTACTTC. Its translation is CASSFGTGYEQYF.

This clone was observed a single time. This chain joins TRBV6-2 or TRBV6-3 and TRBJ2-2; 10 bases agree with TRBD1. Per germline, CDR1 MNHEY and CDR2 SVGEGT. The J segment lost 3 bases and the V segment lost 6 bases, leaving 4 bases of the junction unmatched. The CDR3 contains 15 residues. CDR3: CASSRQGADTGELFF. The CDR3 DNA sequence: TGTGCCAGCAGCAGACAGGGGGCGGACACCGGGGAGCTGTTTTTT.

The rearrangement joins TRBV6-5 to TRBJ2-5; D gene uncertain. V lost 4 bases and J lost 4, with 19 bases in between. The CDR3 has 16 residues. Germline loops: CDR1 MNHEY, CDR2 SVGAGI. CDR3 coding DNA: TGTGCCAGCAGTTCTCGCGCGGCCTCCGGCCCAGAGACCCAGTACTTC. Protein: CASSSRAASGPETQYF.

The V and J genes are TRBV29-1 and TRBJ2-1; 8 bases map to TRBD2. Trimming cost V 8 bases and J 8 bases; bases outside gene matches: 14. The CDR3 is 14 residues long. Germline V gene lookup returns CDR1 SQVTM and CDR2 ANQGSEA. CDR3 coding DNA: TGCAGCTCGTATAGCGGGGTTATTTTTCATGAGCAGTTCTTC. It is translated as CSSYSGVIFHEQFF.

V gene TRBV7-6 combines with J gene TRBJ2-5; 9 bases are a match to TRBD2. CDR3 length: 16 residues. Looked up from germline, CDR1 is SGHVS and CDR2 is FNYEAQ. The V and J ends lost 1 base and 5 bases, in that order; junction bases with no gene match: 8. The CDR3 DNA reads TGTGCCAGCAGCTTAGGAGTTAGCGGGGGTCGGGAGACCCAGTACTTC. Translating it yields CASSLGVSGGRETQYF.

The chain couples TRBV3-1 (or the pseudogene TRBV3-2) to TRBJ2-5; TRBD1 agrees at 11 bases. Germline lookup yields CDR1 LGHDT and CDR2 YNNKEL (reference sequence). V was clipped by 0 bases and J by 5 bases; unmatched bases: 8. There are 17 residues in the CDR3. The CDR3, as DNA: TGTGCCAGCAGCCAAGATTTGGACAGGGGGCCTCGGGAGACCCAGTACTTC. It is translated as CASSQDLDRGPRETQYF.

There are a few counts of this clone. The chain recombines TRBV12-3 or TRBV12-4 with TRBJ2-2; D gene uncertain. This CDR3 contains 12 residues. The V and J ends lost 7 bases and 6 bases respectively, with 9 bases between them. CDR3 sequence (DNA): TGTGCCAGCATCCCGGGCTCCGGGGAGCTGTTTTTT. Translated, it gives CASIPGSGELFF.

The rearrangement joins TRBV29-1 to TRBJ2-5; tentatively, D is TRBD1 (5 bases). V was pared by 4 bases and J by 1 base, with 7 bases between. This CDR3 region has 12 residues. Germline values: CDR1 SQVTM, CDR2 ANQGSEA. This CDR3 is CSVATVQETQYF. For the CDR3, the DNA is TGCAGCGTTGCGACAGTCCAAGAGACCCAGTACTTC.

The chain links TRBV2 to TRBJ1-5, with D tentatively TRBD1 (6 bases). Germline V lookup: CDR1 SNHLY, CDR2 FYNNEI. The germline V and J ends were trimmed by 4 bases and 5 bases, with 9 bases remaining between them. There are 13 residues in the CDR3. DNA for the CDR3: TGTGCCAGCAGTGGGACAGTTGATCAGCCCCAGCATTTT. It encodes CASSGTVDQPQHF.

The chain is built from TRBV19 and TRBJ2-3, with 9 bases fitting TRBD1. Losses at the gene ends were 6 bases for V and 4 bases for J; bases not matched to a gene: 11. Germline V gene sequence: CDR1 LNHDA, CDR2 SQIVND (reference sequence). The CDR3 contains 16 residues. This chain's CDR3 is CASSLMGQGGADTQYF. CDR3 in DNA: TGTGCCAGTAGCCTCATGGGACAGGGTGGTGCAGATACGCAGTATTTT.

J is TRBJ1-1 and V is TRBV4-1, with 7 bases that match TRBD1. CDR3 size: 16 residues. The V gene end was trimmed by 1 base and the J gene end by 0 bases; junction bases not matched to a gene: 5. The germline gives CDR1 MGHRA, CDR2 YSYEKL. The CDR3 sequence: CASSQGSGGLNTEAFF. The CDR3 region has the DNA TGCGCCAGCAGCCAAGGTTCAGGGGGTCTGAACACTGAAGCTTTCTTT.

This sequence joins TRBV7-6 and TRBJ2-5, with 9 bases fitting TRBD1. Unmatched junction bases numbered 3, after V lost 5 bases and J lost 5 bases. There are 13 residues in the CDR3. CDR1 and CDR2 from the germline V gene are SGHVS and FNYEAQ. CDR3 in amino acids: CASSPGTGETQYF. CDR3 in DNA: TGTGCCAGCAGCCCGGGGACAGGGGAGACCCAGTACTTC.

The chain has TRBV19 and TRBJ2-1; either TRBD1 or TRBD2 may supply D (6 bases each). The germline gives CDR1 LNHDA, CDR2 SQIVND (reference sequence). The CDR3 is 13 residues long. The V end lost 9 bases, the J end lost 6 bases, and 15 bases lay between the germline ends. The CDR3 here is CASRRRGVNEQFF. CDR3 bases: TGTGCCAGCAGGAGGAGGGGGGTCAATGAGCAGTTCTTC.

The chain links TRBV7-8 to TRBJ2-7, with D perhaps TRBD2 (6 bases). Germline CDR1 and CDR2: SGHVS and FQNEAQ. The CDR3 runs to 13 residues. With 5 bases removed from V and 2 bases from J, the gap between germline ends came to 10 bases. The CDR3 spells CASSRGSAYEQYF. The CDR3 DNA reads TGTGCCAGCAGCCGGGGGAGTGCCTACGAGCAGTACTTC.

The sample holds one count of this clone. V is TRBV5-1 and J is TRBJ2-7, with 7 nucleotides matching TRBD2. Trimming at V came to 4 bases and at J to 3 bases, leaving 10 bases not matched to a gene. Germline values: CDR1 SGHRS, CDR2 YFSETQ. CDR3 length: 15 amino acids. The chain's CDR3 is CASSTGPGEGYEQYF. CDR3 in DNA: TGCGCCAGCAGCACCGGGCCCGGGGAGGGCTACGAGCAGTACTTC.

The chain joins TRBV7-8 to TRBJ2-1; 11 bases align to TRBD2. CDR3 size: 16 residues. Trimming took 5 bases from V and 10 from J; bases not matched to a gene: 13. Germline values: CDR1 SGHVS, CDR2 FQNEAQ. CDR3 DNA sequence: TGTGCCAGCAGCACGTTAGCGGGGGGGGTCGAAAGGGAGCAGTTCTTC. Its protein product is CASSTLAGGVEREQFF.

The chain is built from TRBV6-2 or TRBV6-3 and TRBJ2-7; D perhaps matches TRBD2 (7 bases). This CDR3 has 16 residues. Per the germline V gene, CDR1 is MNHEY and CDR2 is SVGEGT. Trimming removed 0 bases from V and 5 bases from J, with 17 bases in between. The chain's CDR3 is CASSYSTGGGPDEQYF. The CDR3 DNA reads TGTGCCAGCAGTTACTCGACTGGGGGGGGGCCAGACGAGCAGTACTTC.

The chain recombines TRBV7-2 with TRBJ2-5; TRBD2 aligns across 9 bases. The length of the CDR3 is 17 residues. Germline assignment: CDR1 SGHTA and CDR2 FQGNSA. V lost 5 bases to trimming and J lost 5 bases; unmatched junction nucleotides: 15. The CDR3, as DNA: TGTGCCAGCAGCCAGACTTCCGGGACTAGCAGGGGGGAGACCCAGTACTTC. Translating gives CASSQTSGTSRGETQYF. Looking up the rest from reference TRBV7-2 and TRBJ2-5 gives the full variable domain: GAGVSQSPSNKVTEKGKDVELRCDPISGHTALYWYRQSLGQGLEFLIYFQGNSAPDKSGLPSDRFSAERTGGSVSTLTIQRTQQEDSAVYLCASSQTSGTSRGETQYFGPGTRLLVL.